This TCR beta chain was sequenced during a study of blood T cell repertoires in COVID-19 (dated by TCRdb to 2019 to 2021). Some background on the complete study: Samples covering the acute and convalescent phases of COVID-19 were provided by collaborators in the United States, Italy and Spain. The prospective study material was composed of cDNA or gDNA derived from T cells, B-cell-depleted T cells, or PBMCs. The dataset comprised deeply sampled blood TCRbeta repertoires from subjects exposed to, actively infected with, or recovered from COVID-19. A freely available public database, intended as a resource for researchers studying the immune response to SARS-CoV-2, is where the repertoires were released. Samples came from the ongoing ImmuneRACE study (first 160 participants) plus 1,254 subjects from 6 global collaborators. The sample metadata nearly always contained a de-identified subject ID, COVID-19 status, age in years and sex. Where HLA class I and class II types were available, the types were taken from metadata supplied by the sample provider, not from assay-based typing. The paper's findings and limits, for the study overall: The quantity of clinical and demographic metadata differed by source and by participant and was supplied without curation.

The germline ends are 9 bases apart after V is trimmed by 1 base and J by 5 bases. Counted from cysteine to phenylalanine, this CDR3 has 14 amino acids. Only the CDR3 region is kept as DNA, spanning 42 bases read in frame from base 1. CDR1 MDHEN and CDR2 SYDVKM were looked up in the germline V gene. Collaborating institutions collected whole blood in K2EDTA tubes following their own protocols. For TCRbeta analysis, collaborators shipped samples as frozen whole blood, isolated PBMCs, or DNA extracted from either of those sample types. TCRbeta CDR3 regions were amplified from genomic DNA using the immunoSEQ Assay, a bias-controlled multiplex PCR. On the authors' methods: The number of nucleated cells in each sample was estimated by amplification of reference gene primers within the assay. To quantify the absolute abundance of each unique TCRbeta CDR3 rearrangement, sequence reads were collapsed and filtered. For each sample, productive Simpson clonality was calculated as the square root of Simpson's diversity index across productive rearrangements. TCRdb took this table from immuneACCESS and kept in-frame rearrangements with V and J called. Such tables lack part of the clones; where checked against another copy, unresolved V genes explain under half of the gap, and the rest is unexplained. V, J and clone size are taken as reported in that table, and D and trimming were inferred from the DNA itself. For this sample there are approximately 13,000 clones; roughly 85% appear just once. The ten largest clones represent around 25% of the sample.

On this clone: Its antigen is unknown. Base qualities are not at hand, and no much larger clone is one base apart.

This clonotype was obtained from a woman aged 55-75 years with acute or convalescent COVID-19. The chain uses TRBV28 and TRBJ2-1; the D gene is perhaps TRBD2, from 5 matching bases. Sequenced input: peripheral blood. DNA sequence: TGTGCCAGCAGTTTATCGAGCGGCCACAATGAGCAGTTCTTC. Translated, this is CASSLSSGHNEQFF.